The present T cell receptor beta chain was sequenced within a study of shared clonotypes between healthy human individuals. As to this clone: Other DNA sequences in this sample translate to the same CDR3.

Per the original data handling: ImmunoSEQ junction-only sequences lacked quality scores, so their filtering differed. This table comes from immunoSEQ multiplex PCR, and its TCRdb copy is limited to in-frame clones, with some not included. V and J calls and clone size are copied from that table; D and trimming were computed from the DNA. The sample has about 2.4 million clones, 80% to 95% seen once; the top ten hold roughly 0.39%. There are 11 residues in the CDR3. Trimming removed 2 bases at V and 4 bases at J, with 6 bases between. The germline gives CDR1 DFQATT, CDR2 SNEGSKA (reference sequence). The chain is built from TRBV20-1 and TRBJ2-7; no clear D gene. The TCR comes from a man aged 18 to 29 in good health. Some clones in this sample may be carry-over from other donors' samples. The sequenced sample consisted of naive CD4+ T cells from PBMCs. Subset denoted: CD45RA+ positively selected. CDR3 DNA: TGCAGTGCTAGACGCCTTTACGAGCAGTACTTC. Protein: CSARRLYEQYF.